This paragraph reports one T cell receptor (beta chain). Original handling: Amplification from reference gene primers served as the basis for estimated nucleated cell counts. Profiling relied on immunoSEQ multiplex PCR, and the TCRdb table lists in-frame clones only, not all of them. V and J calls and clone size follow that table, whereas D and trimming were derived from the DNA. The table has fewer than 200,000 clones, roughly 89% seen once. These data originate in a study of blood T cell repertoires in COVID-19. At the level of the study: Sources were T cells, B-cell-depleted T cells, or PBMCs; the material itself was cDNA or gDNA.

V lost 2 bases, J lost 2 bases, and 10 bases lay in between. The CDR3 consists of 15 residues. Germline V gives CDR1 MDHEN, CDR2 SYDVKM. Seattle patient enrollment occurred during active infection, with longitudinal follow-up thereafter. V and J are TRBV28 and TRBJ2-1; TRBD2 is a possible D gene (5 bases). The clonotype was recovered from a woman in her 70s with COVID-19, enrolled during active disease. Sequencing was done on a sample of peripheral blood. The CDR3 DNA follows: TGTGCCAGCAGTTTACCATGGGGAGCCTACAATGAGCAGTTCTTC. Encoded protein: CASSLPWGAYNEQFF.